A single sample is the source of the 11 T cell receptor beta chains below, sequenced in a study of response to subunit inactivated influenza vaccine. TCRdb redid the calling of the RT-PCR reads with MiXCR, one entry per CDR3 protein. Of around 470,000 distinct CDR3 sequences listed, under 8.5% are singletons. The source material was PBMCs from blood, sampled roughly 24 months after vaccination. The source is a man between 50 and 75 years old who received an inactivated influenza vaccine.

The chain has TRBV5-1 and TRBJ2-1; 8 positions match TRBD1. The germline V gene encodes CDR1 SGHRS and CDR2 YFSETQ. This CDR3 contains 17 residues. V shed 2 bases and J 5 bases; nucleotides not matched to a gene: 12. Here the CDR3 reads CASSLHGQGELDNEQFF. The DNA for the CDR3 is TGCGCCAGCAGCTTACACGGACAGGGAGAACTTGACAATGAGCAGTTCTTC. Supplemented by reference TRBV5-1 and TRBJ2-1, the full variable domain reads KAGVTQTPRYLIKTRGQQVTLSCSPISGHRSVSWYQQTPGQGLQFLFEYFSETQRNKGNFPGRFSGRQFSNSRSEMNVSTLELGDSALYLCASSLHGQGELDNEQFFGPGTRLTVL.

This clonotype was observed a handful of times. The gene calls are TRBV15 and TRBJ1-5; D gene ambiguous. The V end was cut by 0 bases, the J end by 2 bases, with 14 bases between. The germline gives CDR1 LNHNV, CDR2 YYDKDF (reference sequence). The CDR3 totals 17 residues. The CDR3 nucleotides read TGTGCCACCAGCAGAGATCTCGGGTCCGGAGGCAATCAGCCCCAGCATTTT. Encoded protein: CATSRDLGSGGNQPQHF.

This clonotype has at least ten counts. The V call is TRBV2, the J call TRBJ1-1; D perhaps matches TRBD1 (5 bases). V was cut by 4 bases and J by 1 base, with 13 bases left in between. This CDR3 has 15 amino acids. The germline gives CDR1 SNHLY, CDR2 FYNNEI. CDR3 nucleotides: TGTGCCAGCAGTGGATACCCGGGGACGAACACTGAAGCTTTCTTT. Protein product: CASSGYPGTNTEAFF.

This clonotype occurred a few times. The chain combines TRBV20-1 with TRBJ1-2; 10 bases agree with TRBD1. This CDR3 has 15 residues. V was pared by 3 bases and J by 5 bases, with 9 bases of the junction left unmatched. CDR1 and CDR2 from the germline V gene are DFQATT and SNEGSKA (reference sequence). The CDR3 reads CSARNRDRGLYGYTF. CDR3 nucleotide sequence: TGCAGTGCTAGGAACCGGGACAGGGGTCTTTATGGCTACACCTTC.

This clonotype occurred a few times. The J gene is TRBJ2-7, the V gene TRBV6-2 or TRBV6-3; the D gene is possibly TRBD1 (6 bases). V lost 4 bases, J lost 1 base, and 17 bases lay in between. Germline V gene lookup returns CDR1 MNHEY and CDR2 SVGEGT. The CDR3 has 16 residues. CDR3 coding DNA: TGTGCCAGCAGTTCCACCTCCACAGGGAAGTCCTACGAGCAGTACTTC. It is translated as CASSSTSTGKSYEQYF.

This clonotype was detected many times. The chain joins TRBV5-1 to TRBJ2-7; 12 bases align to TRBD2. J lost 7 bases, V lost 1 base, and 6 bases had no gene match. In germline, CDR1 is SGHRS, CDR2 YFSETQ. CDR3 length: 15 residues. The CDR3 region has the DNA TGCGCCAGCAGCTTGACCGGACTAGCGGGGATAGAGCAGTACTTC. Translation gives CASSLTGLAGIEQYF.

The V call is TRBV4-1, the J call TRBJ1-2; 9 bases fit TRBD1. Germline-derived CDR1 and CDR2 are MGHRA and YSYEKL. The CDR3 is 18 residues long. The ends lost 4 bases at V and 5 bases at J; junction bases unmatched: 17. The CDR3 DNA reads as TGCGCCAGCAGCCTACGCGATACACCCGGGACAGGGACGTATGGCTACACCTTC. It is translated as CASSLRDTPGTGTYGYTF.

The rearrangement joins TRBV29-1 to TRBJ2-3, with D unresolved. The CDR3 is 13 amino acids. Germline-derived CDR1 and CDR2 are SQVTM and ANQGSEA. The V and J ends lost 4 bases and 6 bases respectively, with 14 bases between them. The CDR3 loop reads CSVVQVLGDTQYF. The CDR3, as DNA: TGCAGCGTTGTCCAGGTCCTGGGTGATACGCAGTATTTT.

This clonotype was counted between two and nine times. The V gene is TRBV5-1, the J gene TRBJ2-3; tentatively, D is TRBD1 (5 bases). This CDR3 spans 13 amino acids. Between the trimmed V and J ends, which lost 3 bases and 4 bases, there was a span of 9 bases. Germline-derived CDR1 and CDR2 are SGHRS and YFSETQ. The CDR3 sequence is CASSYRPADTQYF. Written as DNA, the CDR3 is TGCGCCAGCAGCTACAGGCCCGCAGATACGCAGTATTTT. Full variable domain (rest looked up from reference TRBV5-1 and TRBJ2-3): KAGVTQTPRYLIKTRGQQVTLSCSPISGHRSVSWYQQTPGQGLQFLFEYFSETQRNKGNFPGRFSGRQFSNSRSEMNVSTLELGDSALYLCASSYRPADTQYFGPGTRLTVL.

The sample holds many counts of this clonotype. The rearrangement links TRBV5-1 to TRBJ2-1, with D possibly being TRBD1 (5 bases). Germline V gene sequence: CDR1 SGHRS, CDR2 YFSETQ. V was trimmed by 0 bases and J by 5 bases, leaving 15 bases between them. The CDR3 is 16 residues long. CDR3 sequence reads: CASSLVSQGENNEQFF. The CDR3 DNA is TGCGCCAGCAGCTTGGTCAGTCAGGGTGAGAACAATGAGCAGTTCTTC.

This chain links TRBV6-1 with TRBJ2-7; TRBD1 matches 7 bases. The CDR3 contains 12 residues. J gave up 6 bases and V 4 bases, and 3 bases lay outside the gene matches. The germline V gene has CDR1 MNHNS and CDR2 SASEGT. CDR3: CASSVNRGEQYF. The CDR3, as DNA: TGTGCCAGCAGTGTAAACAGGGGCGAGCAGTACTTC.